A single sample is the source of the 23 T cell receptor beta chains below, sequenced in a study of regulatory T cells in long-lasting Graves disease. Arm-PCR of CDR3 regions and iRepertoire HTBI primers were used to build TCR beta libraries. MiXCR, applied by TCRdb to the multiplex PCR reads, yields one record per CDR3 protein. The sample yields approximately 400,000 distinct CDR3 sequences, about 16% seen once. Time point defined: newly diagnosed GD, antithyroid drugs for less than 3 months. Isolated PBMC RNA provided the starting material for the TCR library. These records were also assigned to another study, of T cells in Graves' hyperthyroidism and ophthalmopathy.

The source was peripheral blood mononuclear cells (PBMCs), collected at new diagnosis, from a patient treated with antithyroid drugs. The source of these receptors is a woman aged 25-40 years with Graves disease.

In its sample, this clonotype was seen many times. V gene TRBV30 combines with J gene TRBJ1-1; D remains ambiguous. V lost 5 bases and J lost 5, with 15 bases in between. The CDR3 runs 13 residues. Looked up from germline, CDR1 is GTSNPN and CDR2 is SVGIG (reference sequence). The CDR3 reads CAWDKSWETEAFF. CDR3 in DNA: TGTGCCTGGGACAAAAGTTGGGAGACTGAAGCTTTCTTT.

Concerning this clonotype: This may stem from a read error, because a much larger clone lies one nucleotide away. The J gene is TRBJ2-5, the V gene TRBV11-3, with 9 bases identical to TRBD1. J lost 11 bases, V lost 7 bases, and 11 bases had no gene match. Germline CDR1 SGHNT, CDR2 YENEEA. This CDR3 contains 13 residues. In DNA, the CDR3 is TGTGCCAGCAACCGGGACAGGGACAATGAGCAGTACTTC. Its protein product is CASNRDRDNEQYF.

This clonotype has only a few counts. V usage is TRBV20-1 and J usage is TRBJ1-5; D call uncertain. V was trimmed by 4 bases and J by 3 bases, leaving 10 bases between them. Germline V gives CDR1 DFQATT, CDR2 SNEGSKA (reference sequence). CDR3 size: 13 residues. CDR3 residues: CSANSPANQPQHF. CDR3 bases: TGCAGTGCTAATTCACCCGCCAATCAGCCCCAGCATTTT.

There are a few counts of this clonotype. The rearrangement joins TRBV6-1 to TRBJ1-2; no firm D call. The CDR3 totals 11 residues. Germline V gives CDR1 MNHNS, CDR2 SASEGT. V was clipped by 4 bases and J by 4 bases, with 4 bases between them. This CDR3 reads CASSGSYGYTF. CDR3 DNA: TGTGCCAGCAGTGGTTCCTATGGCTACACCTTC.

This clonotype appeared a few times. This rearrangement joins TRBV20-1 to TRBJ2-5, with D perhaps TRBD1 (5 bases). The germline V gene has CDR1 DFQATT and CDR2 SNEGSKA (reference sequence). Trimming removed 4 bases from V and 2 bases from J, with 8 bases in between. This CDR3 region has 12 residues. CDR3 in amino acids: CSAIHRQETQYF. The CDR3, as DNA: TGCAGTGCTATTCACAGGCAAGAGACCCAGTACTTC.

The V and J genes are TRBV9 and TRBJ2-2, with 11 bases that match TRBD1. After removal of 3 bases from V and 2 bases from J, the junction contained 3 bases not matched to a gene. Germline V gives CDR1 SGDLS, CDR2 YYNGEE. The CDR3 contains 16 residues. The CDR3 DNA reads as TGTGCCAGCAGCGGCGGGACAGGGGGAAACACCGGGGAGCTGTTTTTT. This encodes CASSGGTGGNTGELFF.

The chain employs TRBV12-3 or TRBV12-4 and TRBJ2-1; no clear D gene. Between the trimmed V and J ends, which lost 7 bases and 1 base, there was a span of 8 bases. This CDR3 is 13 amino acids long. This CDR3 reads CASMDGSYNEQFF. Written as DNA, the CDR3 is TGTGCCAGCATGGACGGGTCCTACAATGAGCAGTTCTTC.

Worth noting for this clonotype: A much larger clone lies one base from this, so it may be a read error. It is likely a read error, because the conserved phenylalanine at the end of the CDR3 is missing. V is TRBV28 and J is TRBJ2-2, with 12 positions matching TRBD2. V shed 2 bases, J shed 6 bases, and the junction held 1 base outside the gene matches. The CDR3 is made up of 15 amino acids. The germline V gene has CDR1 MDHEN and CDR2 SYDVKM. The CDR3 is CASSLPSGRAGELFS. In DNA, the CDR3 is TGTGCCAGCAGTTTACCTAGCGGGAGGGCCGGGGAGCTGTTTTCT.

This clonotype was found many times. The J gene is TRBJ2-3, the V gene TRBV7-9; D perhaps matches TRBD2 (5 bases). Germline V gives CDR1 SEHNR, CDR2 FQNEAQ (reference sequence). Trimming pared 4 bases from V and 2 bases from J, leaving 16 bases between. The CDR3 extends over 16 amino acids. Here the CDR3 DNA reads TGTGCCAGCAGCTCCCGGGGTGCCATTAACACAGATACGCAGTATTTT. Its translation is CASSSRGAINTDTQYF.

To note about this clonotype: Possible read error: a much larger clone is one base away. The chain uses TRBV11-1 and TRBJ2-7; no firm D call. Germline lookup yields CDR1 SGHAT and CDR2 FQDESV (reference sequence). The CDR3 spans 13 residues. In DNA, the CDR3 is TGTGCCGGCAGCCTAATGCAAGTCGGCGAGCAGTACTTC. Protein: CAGSLMQVGEQYF.

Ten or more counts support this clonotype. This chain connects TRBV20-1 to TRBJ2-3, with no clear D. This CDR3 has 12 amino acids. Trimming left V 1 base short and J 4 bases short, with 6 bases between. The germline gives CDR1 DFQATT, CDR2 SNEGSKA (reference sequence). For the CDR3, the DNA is TGCAGTGCTAGAGGAGGACCAGATACGCAGTATTTT. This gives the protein CSARGGPDTQYF.

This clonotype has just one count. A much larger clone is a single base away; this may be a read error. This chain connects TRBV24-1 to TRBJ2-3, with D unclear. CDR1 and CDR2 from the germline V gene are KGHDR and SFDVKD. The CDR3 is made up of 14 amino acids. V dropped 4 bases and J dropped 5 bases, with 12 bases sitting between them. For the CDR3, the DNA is TGTGCCACCAGTGACCCCGGACGAGTAGATACGCAGTATTTT. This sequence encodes CATSDPGRVDTQYF.

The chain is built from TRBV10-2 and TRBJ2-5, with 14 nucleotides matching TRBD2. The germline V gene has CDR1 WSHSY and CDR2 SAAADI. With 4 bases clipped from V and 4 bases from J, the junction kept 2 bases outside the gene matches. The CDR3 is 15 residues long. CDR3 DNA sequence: TGCGCCAGCAGTGGGGGACTAGCGGGAGTAGAGACCCAGTACTTC. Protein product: CASSGGLAGVETQYF.

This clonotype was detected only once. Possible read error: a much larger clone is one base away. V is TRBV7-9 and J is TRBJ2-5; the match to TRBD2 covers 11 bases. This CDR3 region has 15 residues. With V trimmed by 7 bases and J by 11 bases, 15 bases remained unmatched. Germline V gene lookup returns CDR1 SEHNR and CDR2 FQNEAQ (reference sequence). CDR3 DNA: TGTGCCAGCACCGACGCGGGACTAGCGGTGAATGAGCAGTACTTC. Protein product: CASTDAGLAVNEQYF.

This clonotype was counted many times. The CDR3 loop is CASSQGWDDQPQHF. CDR3 in DNA: TGTGCCAGCAGCCAAGGCTGGGATGATCAGCCCCAGCATTTT. The chain has TRBV3-1 and TRBJ1-5; unclear D gene. The V end was cut by 1 base, the J end by 5 bases, with 9 bases between. Looked up from germline, CDR1 is LGHDT and CDR2 is YNNKEL (reference sequence). The CDR3 totals 14 residues.

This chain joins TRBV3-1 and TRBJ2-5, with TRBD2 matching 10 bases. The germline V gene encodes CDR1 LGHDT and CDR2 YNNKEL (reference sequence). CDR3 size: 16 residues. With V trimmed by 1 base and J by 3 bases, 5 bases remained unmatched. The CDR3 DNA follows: TGTGCCAGCAGCCAAGTAGGAGGACTAGCGGAAGAGACCCAGTACTTC. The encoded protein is CASSQVGGLAEETQYF.

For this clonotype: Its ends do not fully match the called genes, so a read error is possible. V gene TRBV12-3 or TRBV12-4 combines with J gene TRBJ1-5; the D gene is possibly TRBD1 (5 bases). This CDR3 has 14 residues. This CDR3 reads CASSTPGSSQPQHF. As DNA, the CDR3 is TGTGCCAGCAGTACGCCAGGGAGCAGTCAGCCCCAGCATTTT.

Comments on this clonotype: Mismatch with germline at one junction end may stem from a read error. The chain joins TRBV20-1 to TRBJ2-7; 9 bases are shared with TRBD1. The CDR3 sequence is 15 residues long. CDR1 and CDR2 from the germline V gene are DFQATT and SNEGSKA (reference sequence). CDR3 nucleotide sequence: TGCAGTGCTGGAGACCGGGACAGGGCCCTTGAGGAGCAGTACTTC. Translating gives CSAGDRDRALEEQYF.

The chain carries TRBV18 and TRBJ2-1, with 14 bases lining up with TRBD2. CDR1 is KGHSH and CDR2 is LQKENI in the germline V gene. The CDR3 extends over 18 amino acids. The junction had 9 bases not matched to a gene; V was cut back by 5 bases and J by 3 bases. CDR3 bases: TGTGCCAGCTCAGGCGGACTAGCGGGAGGTCCAAACTACAATGAGCAGTTCTTC. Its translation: CASSGGLAGGPNYNEQFF.

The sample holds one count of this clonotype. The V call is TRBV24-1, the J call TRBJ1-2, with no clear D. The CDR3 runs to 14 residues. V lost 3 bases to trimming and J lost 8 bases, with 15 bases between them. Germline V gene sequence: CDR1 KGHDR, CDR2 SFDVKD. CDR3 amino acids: CATSDGHANTGYTF. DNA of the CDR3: TGTGCCACCAGTGATGGCCACGCCAACACGGGCTACACCTTC.

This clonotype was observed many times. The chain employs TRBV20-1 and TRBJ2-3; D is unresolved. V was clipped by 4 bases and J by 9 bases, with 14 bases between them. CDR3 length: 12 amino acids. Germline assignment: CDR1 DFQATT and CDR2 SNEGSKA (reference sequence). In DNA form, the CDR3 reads TGCAGTGCTACCAAGGGCGATCTAACGCAGTATTTT. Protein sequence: CSATKGDLTQYF.

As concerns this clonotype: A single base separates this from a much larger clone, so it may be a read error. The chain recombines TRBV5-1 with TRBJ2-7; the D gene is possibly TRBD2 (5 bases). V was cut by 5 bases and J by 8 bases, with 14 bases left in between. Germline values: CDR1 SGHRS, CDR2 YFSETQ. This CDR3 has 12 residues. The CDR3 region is CASSRTASQQYF. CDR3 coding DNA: TGCGCCAGCAGTCGGACTGCGTCGCAGCAGTACTTC.

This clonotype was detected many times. CDR3 residues: CSATTSAGSYEQYF. The CDR3 region has the DNA TGCAGTGCTACGACTAGCGCGGGCTCCTACGAGCAGTACTTC. The chain links TRBV20-1 to TRBJ2-7; 8 bases align to TRBD2. The ends lost 4 bases at V and 0 bases at J; junction bases unmatched: 5. The CDR3 contains 14 residues. CDR1 and CDR2 from the germline V gene are DFQATT and SNEGSKA (reference sequence).